Listed here are 25 T cell receptor beta chains from one sample, sequenced in a study of cytomegalovirus exposure and HLA in healthy donors. With 60 Vbeta and 13 Jbeta primers, the PCR was carried out. Measured with immunoSEQ multiplex PCR; TCRdb has only the in-frame clones, and not every one. In the table there are hundreds of thousands of clones, roughly four fifths of which are singletons. Material: PBMCs. Receptor source: a girl between 2 and 10 years old in good health and CMV-seronegative.

V gene TRBV5-1 combines with J gene TRBJ2-1; TRBD2 agrees at 10 bases. This CDR3 spans 15 amino acids. V trimming: 5 bases; J trimming: 1 base; junction bases outside the gene matches: 3. Germline CDR1 reads SGHRS; CDR2 reads YFSETQ. The CDR3 loop reads CASSYSGGSYNEQFF. Written as DNA, the CDR3 is TGCGCCAGCAGTTATAGCGGGGGGTCCTACAATGAGCAGTTCTTC.

The V gene is TRBV6-4, the J gene TRBJ2-7; TRBD2 is a possible D gene (5 bases). Trimming took off 0 bases at V and 0 bases at J, with 12 bases between the two ends. This CDR3 spans 16 amino acids. Germline V CDR1 and CDR2: MRHNA, SNTAGT. The CDR3 nucleotides read TGTGCCAGCAGTGACTCCAGGCTAGCCCTCTCCTACGAGCAGTACTTC. It translates to CASSDSRLALSYEQYF.

This chain links TRBV19 with TRBJ1-5; D possibly corresponds to TRBD1 (5 bases). V lost 1 base to trimming and J lost 1 base, with 14 bases between them. Germline-derived CDR1 and CDR2 are LNHDA and SQIVND (reference sequence). CDR3 length: 17 residues. The CDR3 DNA sequence: TGTGCCAGTAGTATAGGGAGGGGTTCGGTGAGCAATCAGCCCCAGCATTTT. It specifies CASSIGRGSVSNQPQHF.

The V call is TRBV19, the J call TRBJ2-6; D is uncertain. Per the germline V gene, CDR1 is LNHDA and CDR2 is SQIVND (reference sequence). V lost 3 bases and J lost 5, with 14 bases in between. The CDR3 spans 16 residues. The DNA of the CDR3 is TGTGCCAGTAGTATGTACTTGTCTTCTTGGGCCAACGTCCTGACTTTC. Translated: CASSMYLSSWANVLTF.

The chain is built from TRBV28 and TRBJ1-2, with 10 positions matching TRBD1. Germline V gene data show CDR1 as MDHEN and CDR2 as SYDVKM. With 4 bases clipped from V and 8 bases from J, the junction kept 4 bases outside the gene matches. The CDR3 runs to 13 residues. CDR3 in amino acids: CASSSGQGNGYTF. CDR3 DNA sequence: TGTGCCAGCAGTTCGGGACAGGGGAACGGCTACACCTTC.

This clone was picked up a small number of times. This chain uses TRBV10-3 with TRBJ2-5, with 9 bases that match TRBD1. CDR1 and CDR2 from the germline V gene are ENHRY and SYGVKD. The CDR3 loop spans 13 amino acids. With 4 bases clipped from V and 5 bases from J, the junction kept 2 bases outside the gene matches. DNA of the CDR3: TGTGCCATCAGTGTTGACAGGGGGGAGACCCAGTACTTC. It codes for CAISVDRGETQYF.

This rearrangement joins TRBV19 to TRBJ1-1; D is unclear. Germline lookup yields CDR1 LNHDA and CDR2 SQIVND (reference sequence). V was clipped by 3 bases and J by 2 bases, with 7 bases between them. This CDR3 contains 13 residues. CDR3: CASSMGSNTEAFF. Written as DNA, the CDR3 is TGTGCCAGTAGTATGGGCAGTAACACTGAAGCTTTCTTT.

This chain joins TRBV2 and TRBJ1-2, with 8 positions matching TRBD1. After removal of 7 bases from V and 6 bases from J, the junction contained 10 bases not matched to a gene. This CDR3 comprises 14 residues. The germline V gene encodes CDR1 SNHLY and CDR2 FYNNEI. CDR3 sequence reads: CASNQAGGFHGYTF. CDR3 coding DNA: TGTGCCAGCAACCAGGCAGGGGGCTTTCATGGCTACACCTTC.

This chain joins TRBV19 and TRBJ1-4; the D is unclear. Per germline, CDR1 LNHDA and CDR2 SQIVND (reference sequence). V lost 7 bases to trimming and J lost 8 bases, with 20 bases between them. This CDR3 has 15 residues. CDR3 sequence (DNA): TGTGCCAGTACCACGCCCGGGAACTGGCGGGAAAAACTGTTTTTT. Translated, it gives CASTTPGNWREKLFF.

The chain is built from TRBV7-2 and TRBJ2-5; 8 bases align to TRBD2. Unmatched junction bases numbered 19, after V lost 2 bases and J lost 5 bases. CDR1 and CDR2 from the germline V gene are SGHTA and FQGNSA. This CDR3 comprises 19 residues. CDR3 nucleotide sequence: TGTGCCAGCAGCTTACGCCCGATTACACTAGCGGACTCCAGGGAGACCCAGTACTTC. Protein product: CASSLRPITLADSRETQYF.

This chain connects TRBV6-5 to TRBJ1-2, with TRBD1 identical over 9 bases. Germline CDR1 reads MNHEY; CDR2 reads SVGAGI. With 7 bases clipped from V and 3 bases from J, the junction kept 9 bases outside the gene matches. The CDR3 has 15 amino acids. The CDR3 spells CASTHRDRDHYGYTF. The DNA for the CDR3 is TGTGCCAGCACCCACCGGGACAGGGATCACTATGGCTACACCTTC.

The J gene is TRBJ1-1, the V gene TRBV4-1; 7 bases agree with TRBD1. The V and J ends lost 5 bases and 4 bases, in that order; junction bases with no gene match: 7. CDR1 is MGHRA, CDR2 YSYEKL, per germline. This CDR3 comprises 14 residues. CDR3 in amino acids: CASSFQEGATEAFF. CDR3 nucleotides: TGCGCCAGCAGCTTTCAGGAGGGGGCCACTGAAGCTTTCTTT.

The gene calls are TRBV19 and TRBJ1-5; D ambiguous. V shed 7 bases and J shed 7 bases, with 5 bases lying between them. This CDR3 spans 10 amino acids. Germline V gene lookup returns CDR1 LNHDA and CDR2 SQIVND (reference sequence). The CDR3 sequence is CASNTQPQHF. The CDR3 region has the DNA TGTGCCAGTAACACCCAGCCCCAGCATTTT.

This clone was recorded a few times. The V and J genes are TRBV5-1 and TRBJ2-1; unclear D gene. The V end lost 4 bases, the J end lost 9 bases, and 14 bases lay between the germline ends. CDR1 and CDR2 (germline): SGHRS, YFSETQ. CDR3 length: 13 residues. The CDR3, as DNA: TGCGCCAGCAGCCAAAACTCTGGGCCTGAGCAGTTCTTC. As protein: CASSQNSGPEQFF.

V gene TRBV2 combines with J gene TRBJ1-1; D possibly corresponds to TRBD1 (5 bases). Germline V CDR1 and CDR2: SNHLY, FYNNEI. This CDR3 region has 15 residues. The V end lost 7 bases, the J end lost 2 bases, and 17 bases lay between the germline ends. Here the CDR3 reads CASNRGKGLNTEAFF. The CDR3 DNA follows: TGTGCCAGCAATAGAGGCAAGGGGCTAAACACTGAAGCTTTCTTT.

The chain carries TRBV7-9 and TRBJ2-7; 7 nucleotides agree with TRBD1. Germline V lookup: CDR1 SEHNR, CDR2 FQNEAQ (reference sequence). This CDR3 has 15 amino acids. The V and J ends lost 1 base and 5 bases, in that order; junction bases with no gene match: 8. The CDR3 nucleotides are TGTGCCAGCAGCTTAGGAGACAGGGAGATCGACGAGCAGTACTTC. This translates into CASSLGDREIDEQYF. Together with reference TRBV7-9 and TRBJ2-7, the CDR3 gives the full variable domain: DTGVSQNPRHKITKRGQNVTFRCDPISEHNRLYWYRQTLGQGPEFLTYFQNEAQLEKSRLLSDRFSAERPKGSFSTLEIQRTEQGDSAMYLCASSLGDREIDEQYFGPGTRLTVT.

This chain connects TRBV5-1 to TRBJ1-3; D is undetermined. V lost 4 bases, J lost 8 bases, and 13 bases lay in between. The V gene's germline CDR1 is SGHRS and CDR2 YFSETQ. The CDR3 runs to 13 residues. CDR3 protein: CASSRLAEDTIYF. As DNA, the CDR3 is TGCGCCAGCAGCCGCCTGGCGGAGGACACCATATATTTT.

CDR3 sequence: CASSQRQDQPQHF. CDR3 bases: TGTGCCAGCTCACAACGACAGGATCAGCCCCAGCATTTT. This chain connects TRBV18 to TRBJ1-5; tentative D call: TRBD1 (6 bases). The ends were cut back, 4 bases at V and 5 bases at J, with 9 bases in the middle. The CDR3 loop spans 13 amino acids. Germline CDR1 is KGHSH and CDR2 is LQKENI.

The chain recombines TRBV5-5 with TRBJ2-7; D uncertain. This CDR3 contains 12 residues. V dropped 0 bases and J dropped 6 bases, with 7 bases sitting between them. Germline loops: CDR1 SGHKS, CDR2 YYEKEE (reference sequence). For the CDR3, the DNA is TGTGCCAGCAGCTTGGGACTTCCCGAGCAGTACTTC. Protein: CASSLGLPEQYF.

This clone turned up a few times. V is TRBV19 and J is TRBJ1-4, with TRBD1 matching over 12 bases. Looked up from germline, CDR1 is LNHDA and CDR2 is SQIVND (reference sequence). The CDR3 extends over 20 amino acids. With 4 bases clipped from V and 2 bases from J, the junction kept 14 bases outside the gene matches. For the CDR3, the DNA is TGTGCCAGTAGTAACCGGGACAGGGGGCGCACAATTTGGACTAATGAAAAACTGTTTTTT. Amino acid sequence: CASSNRDRGRTIWTNEKLFF.

V is TRBV11-2 and J is TRBJ2-7; possible D gene TRBD1, 5 bases. Germline-derived CDR1 and CDR2 are SGHAT and FQNNGV. There are 16 residues in the CDR3. V gave up 2 bases and J gave up 2 bases, with 16 bases separating them. The CDR3 loop is CASSLFQGIRAYEQYF. As DNA, the CDR3 is TGTGCCAGCAGCTTATTCCAGGGAATTCGGGCCTACGAGCAGTACTTC.

The V call is TRBV4-1, the J call TRBJ1-5, with a weak D call TRBD1 (5 bases). CDR1 and CDR2 from the germline V gene are MGHRA and YSYEKL. The CDR3 is 16 residues long. V lost 0 bases, J lost 4 bases, and 13 bases lay in between. The CDR3 DNA is TGCGCCAGCAGCCAAGATCACGTGACAGTGAATCAGCCCCAGCATTTT. This encodes CASSQDHVTVNQPQHF.

A single count supports this clone. The V call is TRBV6-1, the J call TRBJ2-5; 10 bases match TRBD2. This CDR3 comprises 14 residues. Germline V gene lookup returns CDR1 MNHNS and CDR2 SASEGT. V shed 6 bases and J 4 bases; nucleotides not matched to a gene: 5. The CDR3 reads CASRGAGGLETQYF. The CDR3 coding sequence is TGTGCCAGCAGAGGAGCGGGGGGGTTAGAGACCCAGTACTTC.

The chain carries TRBV10-3 and TRBJ1-4; D ambiguous. The V end was cut by 10 bases, the J end by 5 bases, with 17 bases between. The CDR3 is 14 amino acids. Germline V gives CDR1 ENHRY, CDR2 SYGVKD. The CDR3 coding sequence is TGTGCCACCTCACCCGGGGTGGTGAATGAAAAACTGTTTTTT. This codes for CATSPGVVNEKLFF.

With regard to this clone: Distinct nucleotide sequences in the sample also encode this CDR3. V and J are TRBV5-6 and TRBJ1-2; D is possibly TRBD1 (5 bases). The CDR3 is made up of 14 amino acids. V lost 4 bases to trimming and J lost 0 bases, with 10 bases between them. The germline CDR1 and CDR2 sequences are SGHDT and YYEEEE. The CDR3 region has the DNA TGTGCCAGCAGCCTCCCGGGGGCTAACTATGGCTACACCTTC. Translated, it gives CASSLPGANYGYTF.